The 16 T cell receptor beta chains below all came from one sample that was sequenced in a study of blood T cell repertoires in COVID-19. The assay was immunoSEQ multiplex PCR, and TCRdb's table has in-frame clones only and misses some. There are 30,000 to 35,000 clones in the sample; around 77% occur only once, and around 15% lies in the top ten. Sequenced sample: peripheral blood. The receptors here all came from a human donor in a cohort sampled during active COVID-19.

The V gene is TRBV10-2, the J gene TRBJ2-7, with TRBD1 matching 12 bases. The V gene end was trimmed by 6 bases and the J gene end by 5 bases; junction bases not matched to a gene: 8. The CDR3 has 15 amino acids. Germline CDR1 reads WSHSY; CDR2 reads SAAADI. CDR3 region: CASRKTGTGGNEQYF. The DNA for the CDR3 is TGCGCCAGCAGAAAGACCGGGACAGGGGGCAACGAGCAGTACTTC.

The chain couples TRBV6-1 to TRBJ1-5; weak D call: TRBD1 (6 bases). V was cut by 3 bases and J by 4 bases, with 19 bases left in between. Germline V lookup: CDR1 MNHNS, CDR2 SASEGT. The CDR3 has 17 amino acids. CDR3 coding DNA: TGTGCCAGCAGTGAGGGCAGGGGAAACCTACCAAATCAGCCCCAGCATTTT. Protein sequence: CASSEGRGNLPNQPQHF.

V gene TRBV6-1 combines with J gene TRBJ1-1; D might be TRBD1 (5 bases). V was pared by 2 bases and J by 3 bases, with 13 bases between. The germline CDR1 and CDR2 sequences are MNHNS and SASEGT. The CDR3 length is 15 residues. This CDR3 reads CASSEWFGGDTEAFF. The CDR3 DNA sequence: TGTGCCAGCAGTGAATGGTTCGGGGGGGACACTGAAGCTTTCTTT.

The J gene is TRBJ2-5, the V gene TRBV5-1; 12 nucleotides align to TRBD1. The CDR3 runs to 16 residues. Germline CDR1 SGHRS, CDR2 YFSETQ. V lost 4 bases and J lost 5; bases outside the gene matches: 9. The CDR3 nucleotides read TGCGCCAGCAGCGCCTGGGACAGGGGGCGAATGGAGACCCAGTACTTC. Translating it yields CASSAWDRGRMETQYF.

The chain links TRBV19 to TRBJ1-3, with D unclear. V gave up 11 bases and J gave up 0 bases, with 8 bases separating them. This CDR3 comprises 12 residues. Germline V gives CDR1 LNHDA, CDR2 SQIVND (reference sequence). CDR3 loop: CASISSGNTIYF. The CDR3, as DNA: TGTGCCTCCATCAGCTCTGGAAACACCATATATTTT.

The rearrangement uses TRBV6-6 and TRBJ1-1, with D tentatively TRBD1 (6 bases). CDR1 and CDR2 from the germline V gene are MNHNY and SVGAGI (reference sequence). The V gene lost 6 bases and the J gene lost 11 bases, with 13 bases spanning the gap. The CDR3 is 11 residues long. CDR3 protein: CASSYREKAFF. Here the CDR3 DNA reads TGTGCCAGCAGCTACAGGGAGAAGGCTTTCTTT.

This chain joins TRBV18 and TRBJ1-2; D uncertain. CDR1 is KGHSH and CDR2 is LQKENI in the germline V gene. The ends were cut back, 3 bases at V and 0 bases at J, with 5 bases in the middle. The length of the CDR3 is 13 residues. The CDR3 region is CASSPEPNYGYTF. The CDR3 DNA follows: TGTGCCAGCTCACCGGAGCCTAACTATGGCTACACCTTC.

The chain links TRBV11-2 to TRBJ2-1; D gene unclear. CDR1 is SGHAT and CDR2 is FQNNGV in the germline V gene. This CDR3 region has 15 residues. The germline V and J ends were trimmed by 3 bases and 0 bases, with 9 bases remaining between them. DNA of the CDR3: TGTGCCAGCAGCTTTCTTACCGGCTCCTACAATGAGCAGTTCTTC. Translation gives CASSFLTGSYNEQFF.

The CDR3 DNA is TGTGCCAGCAACGACCGGGACAGGGGCCGTCACGAGCAGTACTTC. Protein sequence: CASNDRDRGRHEQYF. The genes are TRBV6-6 and TRBJ2-7; 10 bases are a match to TRBD1. The germline gives CDR1 MNHNY, CDR2 SVGAGI (reference sequence). This CDR3 has 15 amino acids. J lost 5 bases, V lost 7 bases, and 11 bases had no gene match.

The chain combines TRBV6-5 with TRBJ1-6; 8 bases fit TRBD1. Losses at the gene ends were 6 bases for V and 6 bases for J; bases not matched to a gene: 7. Per germline, CDR1 MNHEY and CDR2 SVGAGI. The CDR3 spans 15 residues. The DNA of the CDR3 is TGTGCCAGCAGACAAGGACAGGGAGGTAATTCACCCCTCCACTTT. It encodes CASRQGQGGNSPLHF.

V and J are TRBV2 and TRBJ1-3; 9 bases fit TRBD1. Germline V lookup: CDR1 SNHLY, CDR2 FYNNEI. The J segment lost 3 bases and the V segment lost 3 bases, leaving 6 bases of the junction unmatched. This CDR3 comprises 16 residues. In nucleotides, the CDR3 is TGTGCCAGCAGTGAGTCACAGGGGGCAGGTGGAAACACCATATATTTT. This translates into CASSESQGAGGNTIYF.

This clone was seen a handful of times. The chain has TRBV6-1 and TRBJ1-4; tentatively, D is TRBD1 (6 bases). CDR1 is MNHNS and CDR2 is SASEGT in the germline V gene. V was shortened by 0 bases and J by 7 bases, with 12 bases between the two germline ends. There are 15 residues in the CDR3. The CDR3 coding sequence is TGTGCCAGCAGTGAAGCGACAGGCCCATTTGAAAAACTGTTTTTT. Protein product: CASSEATGPFEKLFF.

This chain joins TRBV5-4 and TRBJ1-2; a possible D gene is TRBD1 (6 bases). CDR1 is SGHNT and CDR2 is YYREEE in the germline V gene (reference sequence). With 3 bases removed from V and 4 bases from J, the gap between germline ends came to 13 bases. CDR3 length: 14 amino acids. CDR3 in DNA: TGTGCCAGCAGCTCTTTCGGGACAACCTATGGCTACACCTTC. Protein sequence: CASSSFGTTYGYTF.

The chain recombines TRBV19 with TRBJ2-2, with TRBD2 matching over 9 bases. Germline loops: CDR1 LNHDA, CDR2 SQIVND (reference sequence). This CDR3 is built from 13 residues. V shed 2 bases, J shed 9 bases, and the junction held 1 base outside the gene matches. CDR3 nucleotide sequence: TGTGCCAGTAGTATAAGCGGGGGGAGGGAGCTGTTTTTT. This sequence encodes CASSISGGRELFF.

The chain links TRBV5-6 to TRBJ1-1, with D possibly being TRBD1 (5 bases). Germline V gives CDR1 SGHDT, CDR2 YYEEEE. Deletions cut 4 bases from V and 6 bases from J, with 13 bases between. The CDR3 contains 13 residues. The CDR3 DNA reads TGTGCCAGCAGCAGTTACAGGTTGTCTGAAGCTTTCTTT. This sequence encodes CASSSYRLSEAFF.

This chain joins TRBV5-6 and TRBJ1-4; perhaps TRBD1 as D (6 bases). V was cut by 4 bases and J by 3 bases, with 13 bases left in between. The CDR3 runs 15 residues. Germline V CDR1 and CDR2: SGHDT, YYEEEE. The chain's CDR3 is CASSRRGGSNEKLFF. The CDR3, as DNA: TGTGCCAGCAGCAGGAGAGGGGGATCTAATGAAAAACTGTTTTTT.